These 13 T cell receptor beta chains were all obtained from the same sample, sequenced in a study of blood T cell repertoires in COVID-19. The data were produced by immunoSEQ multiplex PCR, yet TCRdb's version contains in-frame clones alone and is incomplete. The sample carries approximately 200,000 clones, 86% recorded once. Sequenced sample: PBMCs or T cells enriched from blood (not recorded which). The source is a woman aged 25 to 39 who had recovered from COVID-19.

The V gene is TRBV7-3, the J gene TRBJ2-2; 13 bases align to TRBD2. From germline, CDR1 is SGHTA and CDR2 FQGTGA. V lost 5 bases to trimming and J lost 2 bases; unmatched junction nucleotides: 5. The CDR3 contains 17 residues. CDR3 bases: TGTGCCAGCAGCCCCGGACTAGCGGGGGCTAACACCGGGGAGCTGTTTTTT. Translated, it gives CASSPGLAGANTGELFF.

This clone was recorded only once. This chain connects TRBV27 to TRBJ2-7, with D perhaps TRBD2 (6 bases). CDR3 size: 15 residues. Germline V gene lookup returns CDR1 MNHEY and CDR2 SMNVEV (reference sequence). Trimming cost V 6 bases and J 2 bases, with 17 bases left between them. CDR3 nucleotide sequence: TGTGCCAGCAGCTCCTTTGGGGGGAGCACCTACGAGCAGTACTTC. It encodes CASSSFGGSTYEQYF.

CDR3 nucleotides: TGTGCCAGCAGTCCTCCAGTCGAAGCTAACTATGGCTACACCTTC. Amino acid sequence: CASSPPVEANYGYTF. V and J are TRBV28 and TRBJ1-2; D gene ambiguous. There are 15 residues in the CDR3. Germline lookup yields CDR1 MDHEN and CDR2 SYDVKM. Trimming cost V 5 bases and J 0 bases, with 13 bases left between them.

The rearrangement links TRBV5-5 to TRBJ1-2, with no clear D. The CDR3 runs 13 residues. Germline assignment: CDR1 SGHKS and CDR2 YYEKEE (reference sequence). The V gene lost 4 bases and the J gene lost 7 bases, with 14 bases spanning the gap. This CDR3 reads CASSQEDTGGYTF. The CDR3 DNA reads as TGTGCCAGCAGCCAAGAAGATACGGGTGGCTACACCTTC.

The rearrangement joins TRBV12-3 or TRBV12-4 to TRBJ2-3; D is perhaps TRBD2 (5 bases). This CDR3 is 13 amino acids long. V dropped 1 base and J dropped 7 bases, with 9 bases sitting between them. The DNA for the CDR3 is TGTGCCAGCAGTTTAGGCGGGCCTAATACGCAGTATTTT. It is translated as CASSLGGPNTQYF.

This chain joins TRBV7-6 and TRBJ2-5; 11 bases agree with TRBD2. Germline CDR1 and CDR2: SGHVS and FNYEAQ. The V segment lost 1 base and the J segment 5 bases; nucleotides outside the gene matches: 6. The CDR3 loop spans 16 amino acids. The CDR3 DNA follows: TGTGCCAGCAGCTTAGTGACTAGCGGGATAGGGGAGACCCAGTACTTC. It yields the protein CASSLVTSGIGETQYF.

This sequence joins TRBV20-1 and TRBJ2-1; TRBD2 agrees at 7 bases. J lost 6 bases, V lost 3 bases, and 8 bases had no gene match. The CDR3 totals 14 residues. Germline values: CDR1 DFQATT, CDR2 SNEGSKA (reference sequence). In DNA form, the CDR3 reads TGCAGTGCTAGTACGAGGGAGGGCGGCAATGAGCAGTTCTTC. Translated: CSASTREGGNEQFF.

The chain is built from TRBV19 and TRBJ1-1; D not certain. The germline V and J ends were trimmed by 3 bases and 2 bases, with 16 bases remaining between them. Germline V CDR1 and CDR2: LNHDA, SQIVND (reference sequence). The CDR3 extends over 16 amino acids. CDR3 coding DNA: TGTGCCAGTAGTATCCCCCCGGCAGGTTTAAACACTGAAGCTTTCTTT. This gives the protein CASSIPPAGLNTEAFF. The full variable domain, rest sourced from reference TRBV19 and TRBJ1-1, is DGGITQSPKYLFRKEGQNVTLSCEQNLNHDAMYWYRQDPGQGLRLIYYSQIVNDFQKGDIAEGYSVSREKKESFPLTVTSAQKNPTAFYLCASSIPPAGLNTEAFFGQGTRLTVV.

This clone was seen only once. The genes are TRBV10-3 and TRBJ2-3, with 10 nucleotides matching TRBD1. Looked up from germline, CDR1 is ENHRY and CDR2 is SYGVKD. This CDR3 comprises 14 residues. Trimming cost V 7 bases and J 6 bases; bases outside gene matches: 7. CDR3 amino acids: CAITRDRGLDTQYF. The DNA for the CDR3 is TGTGCCATCACCCGGGACAGGGGCCTCGATACGCAGTATTTT.

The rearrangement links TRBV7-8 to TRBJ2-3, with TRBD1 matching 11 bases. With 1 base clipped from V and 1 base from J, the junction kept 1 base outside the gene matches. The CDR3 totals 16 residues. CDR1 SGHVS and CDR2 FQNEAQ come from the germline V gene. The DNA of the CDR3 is TGTGCCAGCAGCTTAGTGGACAGGGGGCGCACAGATACGCAGTATTTT. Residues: CASSLVDRGRTDTQYF.

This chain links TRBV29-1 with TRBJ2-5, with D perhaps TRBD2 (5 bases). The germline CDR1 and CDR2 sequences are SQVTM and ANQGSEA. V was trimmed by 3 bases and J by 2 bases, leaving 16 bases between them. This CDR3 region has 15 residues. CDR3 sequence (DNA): TGCAGCGTTGAGAATGAGGGTCATACACAAGAGACCCAGTACTTC. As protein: CSVENEGHTQETQYF. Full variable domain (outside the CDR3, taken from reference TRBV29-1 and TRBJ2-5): SAVISQKPSRDICQRGTSLTIQCQVDSQVTMMFWYRQQPGQSLTLIATANQGSEATYESGFVIDKFPISRPNLTFSTLTVSNMSPEDSSIYLCSVENEGHTQETQYFGPGTRLLVL.

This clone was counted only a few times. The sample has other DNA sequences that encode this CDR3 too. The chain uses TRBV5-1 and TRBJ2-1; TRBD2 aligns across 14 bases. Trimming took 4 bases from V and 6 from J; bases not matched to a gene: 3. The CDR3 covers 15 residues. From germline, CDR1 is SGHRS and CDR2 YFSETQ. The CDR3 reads CASSLTSGRANEQFF. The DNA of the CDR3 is TGCGCCAGCAGCCTGACTAGCGGGAGGGCCAATGAGCAGTTCTTC.

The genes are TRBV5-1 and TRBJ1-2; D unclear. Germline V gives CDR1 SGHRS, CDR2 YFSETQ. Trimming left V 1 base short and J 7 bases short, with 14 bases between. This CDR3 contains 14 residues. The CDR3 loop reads CASSLSTGSGGYTF. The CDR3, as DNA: TGCGCCAGCAGCTTGTCAACGGGATCGGGTGGCTACACCTTC.